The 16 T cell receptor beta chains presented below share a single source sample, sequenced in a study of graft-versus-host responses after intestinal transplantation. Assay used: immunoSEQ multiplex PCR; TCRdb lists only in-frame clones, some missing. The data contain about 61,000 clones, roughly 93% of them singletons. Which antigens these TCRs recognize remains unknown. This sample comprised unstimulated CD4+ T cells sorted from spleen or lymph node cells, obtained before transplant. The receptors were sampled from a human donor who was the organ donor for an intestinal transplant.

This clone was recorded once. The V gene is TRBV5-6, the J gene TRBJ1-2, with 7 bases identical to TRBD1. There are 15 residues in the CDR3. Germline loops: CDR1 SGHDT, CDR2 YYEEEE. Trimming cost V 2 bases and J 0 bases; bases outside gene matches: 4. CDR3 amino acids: CASSFPDRSNYGYTF. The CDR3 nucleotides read TGTGCCAGCAGCTTCCCGGACAGGTCTAACTATGGCTACACCTTC.

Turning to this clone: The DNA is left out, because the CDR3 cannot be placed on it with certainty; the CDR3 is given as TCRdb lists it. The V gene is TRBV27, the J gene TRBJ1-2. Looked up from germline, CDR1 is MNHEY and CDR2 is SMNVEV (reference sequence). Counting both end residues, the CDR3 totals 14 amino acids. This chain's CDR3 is CASSSSREQRGYTF.

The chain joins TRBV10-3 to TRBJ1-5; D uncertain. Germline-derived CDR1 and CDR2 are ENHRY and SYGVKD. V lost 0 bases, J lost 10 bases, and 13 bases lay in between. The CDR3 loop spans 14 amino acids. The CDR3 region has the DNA TGTGCCATCAGTGAGTCCTACGAAGTCTCACCCCAGCATTTT. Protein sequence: CAISESYEVSPQHF.

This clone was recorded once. CDR3 protein: CASSEAGRGAAAEQYF. CDR3 DNA sequence: TGTGCCAGCAGTGAAGCGGGTCGGGGGGCCGCCGCCGAGCAGTACTTC. V and J are TRBV2 and TRBJ2-7; D is perhaps TRBD2 (7 bases). V lost 0 bases and J 6 bases, leaving 18 bases between the germline ends. The CDR3 spans 16 residues. Germline CDR1 and CDR2: SNHLY and FYNNEI.

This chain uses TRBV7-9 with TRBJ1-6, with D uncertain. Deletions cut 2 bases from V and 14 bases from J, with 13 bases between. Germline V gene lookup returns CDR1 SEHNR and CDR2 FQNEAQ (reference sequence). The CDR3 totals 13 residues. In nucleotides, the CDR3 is TGTGCCAGCAGCTTAACAGAGGCGTCGGCCCTCCACTTT. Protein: CASSLTEASALHF. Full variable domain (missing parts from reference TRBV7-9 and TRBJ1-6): DTGVSQNPRHKITKRGQNVTFRCDPISEHNRLYWYRQTLGQGPEFLTYFQNEAQLEKSRLLSDRFSAERPKGSFSTLEIQRTEQGDSAMYLCASSLTEASALHFGNGTRLTVT.

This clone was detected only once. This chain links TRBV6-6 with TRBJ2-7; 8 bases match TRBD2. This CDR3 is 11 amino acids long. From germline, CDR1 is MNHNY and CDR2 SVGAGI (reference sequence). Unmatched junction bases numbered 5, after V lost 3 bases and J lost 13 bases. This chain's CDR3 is CASSYPGGTYF. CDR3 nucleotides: TGTGCCAGCAGTTATCCGGGGGGGACCTACTTC.

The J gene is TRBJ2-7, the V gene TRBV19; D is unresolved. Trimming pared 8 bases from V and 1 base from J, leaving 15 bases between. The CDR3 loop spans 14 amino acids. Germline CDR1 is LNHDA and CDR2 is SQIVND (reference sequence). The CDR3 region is CASARTPQSYEQYF. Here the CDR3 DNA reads TGTGCCAGTGCAAGGACGCCTCAATCCTACGAGCAGTACTTC.

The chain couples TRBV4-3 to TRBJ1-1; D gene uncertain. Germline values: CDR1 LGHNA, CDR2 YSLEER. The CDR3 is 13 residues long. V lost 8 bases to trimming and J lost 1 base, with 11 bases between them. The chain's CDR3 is CASGDQRNTEAFF. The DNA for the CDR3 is TGCGCCAGCGGCGACCAGAGGAACACTGAAGCTTTCTTT.

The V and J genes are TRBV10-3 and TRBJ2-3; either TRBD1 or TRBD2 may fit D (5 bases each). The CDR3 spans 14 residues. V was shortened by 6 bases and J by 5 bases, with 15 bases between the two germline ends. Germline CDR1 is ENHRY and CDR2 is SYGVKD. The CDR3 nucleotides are TGTGCCATCAGCGTCCCGGGGCTTGGAGATACGCAGTATTTT. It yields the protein CAISVPGLGDTQYF.

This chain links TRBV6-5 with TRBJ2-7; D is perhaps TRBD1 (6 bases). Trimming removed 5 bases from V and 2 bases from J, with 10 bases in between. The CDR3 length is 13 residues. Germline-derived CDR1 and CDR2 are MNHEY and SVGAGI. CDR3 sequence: CASSRGSTYEQYF. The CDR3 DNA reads TGTGCCAGCAGTAGGGGGTCCACCTACGAGCAGTACTTC.

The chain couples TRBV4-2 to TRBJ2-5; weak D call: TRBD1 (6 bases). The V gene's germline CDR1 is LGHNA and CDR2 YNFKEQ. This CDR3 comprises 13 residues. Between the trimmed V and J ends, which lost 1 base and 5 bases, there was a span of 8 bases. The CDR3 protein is CASSQGGRETQYF. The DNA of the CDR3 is TGTGCCAGCAGCCAAGGGGGGCGCGAGACCCAGTACTTC.

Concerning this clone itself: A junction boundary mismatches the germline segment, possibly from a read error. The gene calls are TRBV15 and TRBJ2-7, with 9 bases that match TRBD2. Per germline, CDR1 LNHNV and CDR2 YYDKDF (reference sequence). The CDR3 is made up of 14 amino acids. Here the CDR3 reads CAASRGGTSFEQYF. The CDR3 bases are TGTGCCGCCAGCAGAGGCGGGACTAGCTTCGAGCAGTACTTC.

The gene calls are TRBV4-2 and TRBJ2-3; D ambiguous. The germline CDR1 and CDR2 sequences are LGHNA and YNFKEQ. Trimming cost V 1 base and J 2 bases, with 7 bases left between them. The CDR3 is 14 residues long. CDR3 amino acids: CASSQGFTTDTQYF. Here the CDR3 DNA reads TGTGCCAGCAGCCAAGGGTTTACCACAGATACGCAGTATTTT.

Written as DNA, the CDR3 is TGTGCCAGCAGCCGGGGCCAGGAGCCGTATGGCTACACCTTC. Protein product: CASSRGQEPYGYTF. V is TRBV5-5 and J is TRBJ1-2; weak D call: TRBD1 (5 bases). The CDR3 is made up of 14 amino acids. Trimming left V 4 bases short and J 5 bases short, with 15 bases between. CDR1 is SGHKS, CDR2 YYEKEE, per germline (reference sequence).

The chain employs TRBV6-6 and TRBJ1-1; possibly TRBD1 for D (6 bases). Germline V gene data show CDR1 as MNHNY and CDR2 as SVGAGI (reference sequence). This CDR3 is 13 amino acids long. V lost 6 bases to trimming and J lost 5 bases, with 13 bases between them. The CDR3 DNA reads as TGTGCCAGCAGGGAAGGGGGAGGGACTGAAGCTTTCTTT. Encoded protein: CASREGGGTEAFF.

CDR3 nucleotides: TGTGCCAGCAGCTTAGGAGGGGGGCGGGGCACAGATACGCAGTATTTT. Amino acids: CASSLGGGRGTDTQYF. The chain uses TRBV7-9 and TRBJ2-3; D may match TRBD1 or TRBD2 (6 bases each). The CDR3 extends over 16 amino acids. Trimming removed 1 base from V and 1 base from J, with 12 bases in between. The germline V gene encodes CDR1 SEHNR and CDR2 FQNEAQ (reference sequence). The variable domain in full, completed from reference TRBV7-9 and TRBJ2-3, reads DTGVSQNPRHKITKRGQNVTFRCDPISEHNRLYWYRQTLGQGPEFLTYFQNEAQLEKSRLLSDRFSAERPKGSFSTLEIQRTEQGDSAMYLCASSLGGGRGTDTQYFGPGTRLTVL.